The clone carrying this T cell receptor beta chain appeared many times. The antigen remains unidentified. This sample is part of a study of T cells in Graves' hyperthyroidism and ophthalmopathy. Amplified TCR beta CDR3 regions came from RNA transcripts. First-round RT-PCR of the TCR CDR3 relied on the HTBI primer set. TCRdb reprocessed the multiplex PCR reads with MiXCR, giving one entry per CDR3 protein. The sample carries more than 300,000 distinct CDR3 sequences, roughly a sixth recorded once. Overall study findings and caveats: Median prediction lead before ophthalmopathy onset was 6.5 to 7 months with the model.

Fresh 10 ml peripheral blood yielded PBMCs. V gave up 2 bases and J gave up 4 bases; unmatched junction bases: 9. The CDR3 contains 16 residues. The germline CDR1 and CDR2 sequences are MNHEY and SMNVEV (reference sequence). The rearrangement joins TRBV27 to TRBJ2-7; 9 bases map to TRBD2. Sequencing was carried out using blood. This receptor was identified in a woman in her twenties or thirties with Graves' hyperthyroidism that later progressed to Graves' ophthalmopathy. The CDR3 reads CASSLEVGLAGYEQYF. The CDR3 nucleotides read TGTGCCAGCAGTTTAGAGGTCGGGCTAGCGGGGTACGAGCAGTACTTC.